The clone carrying this T cell receptor beta chain appeared once. Other DNA sequences within the sample encode an identical CDR3. This record comes from a study of shared clonotypes between healthy human individuals. A CD45RA-negative memory subset and a CD45RA+ naive subset were separated from the CD4+ cells. The length of the CDR3 is 15 residues. Unmatched junction bases numbered 2, after V lost 3 bases and J lost 3 bases. Per the germline V gene, CDR1 is SGHTA and CDR2 is FQGNSA. Repertoires were generated with immunoSEQ multiplex PCR, while TCRdb's copy carries only in-frame clones and drops some. The repertoire has fewer than 2.5 million clones, approximately 94% of them found once; the top ten carry roughly 0.39%.

This sequence joins TRBV7-2 and TRBJ1-4; 9 nucleotides line up with TRBD1. This TCR derives from a man aged 18-30 years in good health. Some clones in this sample may be carry-over from other donors' samples. Material: naive CD4+ T cells from PBMCs. Subset here: CD45RA+ positively selected. The CDR3 sequence is CASSLGQGANEKLFF. The CDR3 region has the DNA TGTGCCAGCAGCTTGGGACAGGGTGCTAATGAAAAACTGTTTTTT.